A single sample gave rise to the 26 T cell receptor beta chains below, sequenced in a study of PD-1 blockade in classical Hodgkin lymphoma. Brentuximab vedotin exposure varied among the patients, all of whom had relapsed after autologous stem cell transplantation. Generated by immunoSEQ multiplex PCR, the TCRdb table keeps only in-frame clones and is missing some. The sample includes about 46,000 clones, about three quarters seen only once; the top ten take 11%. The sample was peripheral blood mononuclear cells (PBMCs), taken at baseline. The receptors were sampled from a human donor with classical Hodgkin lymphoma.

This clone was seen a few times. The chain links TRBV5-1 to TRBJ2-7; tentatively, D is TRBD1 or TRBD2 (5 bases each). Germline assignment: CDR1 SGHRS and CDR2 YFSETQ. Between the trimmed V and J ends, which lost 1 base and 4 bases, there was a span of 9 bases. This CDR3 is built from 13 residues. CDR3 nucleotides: TGCGCCAGCAGCTTGCAGGGACCTTACGAGCAGTACTTC. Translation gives CASSLQGPYEQYF.

CDR3 in DNA: TGTGCCAGCAGCTTGGGCGGGGCTGTTGGAGCTAACTATGGCTACACCTTC. This gives the protein CASSLGGAVGANYGYTF. The rearrangement links TRBV7-8 to TRBJ1-2, with D possibly being TRBD1 (5 bases). The CDR3 covers 17 residues. Trimming took off 3 bases at V and 0 bases at J, with 17 bases between the two ends. The germline V gene has CDR1 SGHVS and CDR2 FQNEAQ.

The CDR3 protein is CASSAGPGSYEQYF. The DNA for the CDR3 is TGCGCCAGCAGCGCCGGCCCAGGGTCCTACGAGCAGTACTTC. This rearrangement joins TRBV5-1 to TRBJ2-7; tentative D call: TRBD1 (5 bases). V lost 4 bases and J lost 1, with 12 bases in between. In germline, CDR1 is SGHRS, CDR2 YFSETQ. CDR3 length: 14 residues.

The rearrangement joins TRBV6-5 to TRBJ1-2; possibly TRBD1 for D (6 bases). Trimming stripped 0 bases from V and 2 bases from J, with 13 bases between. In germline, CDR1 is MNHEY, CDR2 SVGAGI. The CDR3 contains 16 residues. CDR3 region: CASSYSSGGPNYGYTF. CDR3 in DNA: TGTGCCAGCAGTTACTCGTCCGGGGGCCCAAACTATGGCTACACCTTC.

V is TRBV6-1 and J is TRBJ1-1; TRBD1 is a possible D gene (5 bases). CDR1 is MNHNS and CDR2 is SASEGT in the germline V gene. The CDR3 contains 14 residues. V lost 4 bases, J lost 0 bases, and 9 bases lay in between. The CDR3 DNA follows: TGTGCCAGCAGTGTGGGGGGATTGAACACTGAAGCTTTCTTT. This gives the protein CASSVGGLNTEAFF.

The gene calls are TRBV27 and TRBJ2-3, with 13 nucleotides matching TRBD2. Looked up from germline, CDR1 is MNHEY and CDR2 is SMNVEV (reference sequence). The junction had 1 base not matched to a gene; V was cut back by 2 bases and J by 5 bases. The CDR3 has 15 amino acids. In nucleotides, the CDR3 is TGTGCCAGCAGTTTAGGACTAGCGGGAGAAGATACGCAGTATTTT. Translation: CASSLGLAGEDTQYF.

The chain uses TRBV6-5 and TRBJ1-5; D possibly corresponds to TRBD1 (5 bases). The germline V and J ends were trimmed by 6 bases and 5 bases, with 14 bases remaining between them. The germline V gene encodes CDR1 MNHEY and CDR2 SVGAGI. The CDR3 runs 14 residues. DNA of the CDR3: TGTGCCAGCAGCGGACCGGGGGTCTATCAGCCCCAGCATTTT. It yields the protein CASSGPGVYQPQHF.

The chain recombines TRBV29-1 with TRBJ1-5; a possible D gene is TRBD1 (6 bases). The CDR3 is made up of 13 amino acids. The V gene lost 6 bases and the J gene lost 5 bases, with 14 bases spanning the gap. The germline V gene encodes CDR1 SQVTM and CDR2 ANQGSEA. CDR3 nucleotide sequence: TGCAGCGTACAACAGGGTTTGGATCAGCCCCAGCATTTT. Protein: CSVQQGLDQPQHF.

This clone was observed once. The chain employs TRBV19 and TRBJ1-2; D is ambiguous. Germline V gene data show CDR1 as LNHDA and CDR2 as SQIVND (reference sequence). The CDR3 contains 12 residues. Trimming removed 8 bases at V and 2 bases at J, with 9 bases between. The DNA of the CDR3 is TGTGCCAGTGGTAAGGAAAACTATGGCTACACCTTC. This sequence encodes CASGKENYGYTF.

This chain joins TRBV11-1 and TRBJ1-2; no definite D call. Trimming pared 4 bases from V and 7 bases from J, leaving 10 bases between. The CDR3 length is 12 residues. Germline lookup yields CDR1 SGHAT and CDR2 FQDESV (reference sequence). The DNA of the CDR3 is TGTGCCAGCAGCTGGCAAGGGAGTGGCTACACCTTC. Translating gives CASSWQGSGYTF.

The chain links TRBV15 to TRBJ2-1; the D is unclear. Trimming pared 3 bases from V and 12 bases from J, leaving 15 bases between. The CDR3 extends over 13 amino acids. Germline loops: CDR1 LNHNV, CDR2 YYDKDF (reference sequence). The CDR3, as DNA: TGTGCCACCAGCAGGGAGAGGACCCGTAGGCAGTTCTTC. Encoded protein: CATSRERTRRQFF.

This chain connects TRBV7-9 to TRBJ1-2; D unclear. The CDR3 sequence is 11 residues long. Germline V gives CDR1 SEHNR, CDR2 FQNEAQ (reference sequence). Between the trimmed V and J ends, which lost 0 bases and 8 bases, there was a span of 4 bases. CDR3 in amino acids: CASSLALGYTF. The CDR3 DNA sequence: TGTGCCAGCAGCTTAGCGCTCGGCTACACCTTC.

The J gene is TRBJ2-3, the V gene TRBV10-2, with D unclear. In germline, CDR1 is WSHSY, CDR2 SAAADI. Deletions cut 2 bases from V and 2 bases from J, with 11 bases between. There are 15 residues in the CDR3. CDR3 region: CASSEAAGPTDTQYF. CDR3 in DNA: TGCGCCAGCAGTGAGGCAGCAGGCCCCACAGATACGCAGTATTTT.

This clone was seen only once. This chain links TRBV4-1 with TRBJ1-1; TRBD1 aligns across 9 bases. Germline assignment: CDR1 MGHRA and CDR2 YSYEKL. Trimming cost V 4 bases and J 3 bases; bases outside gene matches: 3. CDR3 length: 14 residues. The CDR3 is CASSLDRGYTEAFF. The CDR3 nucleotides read TGCGCCAGCAGCCTAGACAGGGGGTACACTGAAGCTTTCTTT.

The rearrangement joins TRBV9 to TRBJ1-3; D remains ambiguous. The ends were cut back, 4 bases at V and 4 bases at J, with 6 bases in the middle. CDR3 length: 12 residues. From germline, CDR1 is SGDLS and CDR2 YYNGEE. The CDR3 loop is CASSSQGNTIYF. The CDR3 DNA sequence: TGTGCCAGCAGCTCACAGGGAAACACCATATATTTT.

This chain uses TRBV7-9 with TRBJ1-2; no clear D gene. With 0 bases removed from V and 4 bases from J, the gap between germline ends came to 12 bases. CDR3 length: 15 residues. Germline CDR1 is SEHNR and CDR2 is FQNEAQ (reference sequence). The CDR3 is CASSLAQDTTYGYTF. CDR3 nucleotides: TGTGCCAGCAGCTTAGCGCAAGACACCACCTATGGCTACACCTTC.

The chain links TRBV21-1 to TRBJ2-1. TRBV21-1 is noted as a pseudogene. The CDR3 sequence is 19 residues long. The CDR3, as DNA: TGTGCCAGCAGCCCAAAGTCGCGGTGGGCCCTTGGTGAGCATAATGAGCAGTTCTTC. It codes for CASSPKSRWALGEHNEQFF.

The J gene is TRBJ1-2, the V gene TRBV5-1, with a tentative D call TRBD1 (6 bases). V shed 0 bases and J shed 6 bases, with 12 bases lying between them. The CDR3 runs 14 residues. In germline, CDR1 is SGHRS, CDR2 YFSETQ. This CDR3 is CASSLARDNHGYTF. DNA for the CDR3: TGCGCCAGCAGCTTGGCCCGGGACAACCATGGCTACACCTTC.

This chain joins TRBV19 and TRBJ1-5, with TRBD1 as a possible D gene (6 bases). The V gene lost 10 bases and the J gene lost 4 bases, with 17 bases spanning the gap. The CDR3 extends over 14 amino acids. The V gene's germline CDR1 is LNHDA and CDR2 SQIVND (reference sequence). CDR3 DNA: TGTGCCACCTCAAGGGGGATCCGGAATCAGCCCCAGCATTTT. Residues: CATSRGIRNQPQHF.

The CDR3 DNA follows: TGTGCCAGTATCTCCCGACTAGCGGGGGGGCTTACCGGGGAGCTGTTTTTT. Its protein product is CASISRLAGGLTGELFF. The chain uses TRBV19 and TRBJ2-2, with TRBD2 matching over 14 bases. The CDR3 contains 17 residues. V lost 7 bases to trimming and J lost 5 bases; unmatched junction nucleotides: 9. Germline CDR1 and CDR2: LNHDA and SQIVND (reference sequence).

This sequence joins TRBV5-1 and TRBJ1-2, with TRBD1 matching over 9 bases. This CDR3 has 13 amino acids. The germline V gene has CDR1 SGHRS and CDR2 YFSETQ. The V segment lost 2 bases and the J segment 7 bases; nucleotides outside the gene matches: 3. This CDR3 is CASSFTGGAGYTF. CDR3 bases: TGCGCCAGCAGCTTTACAGGGGGCGCTGGCTACACCTTC.

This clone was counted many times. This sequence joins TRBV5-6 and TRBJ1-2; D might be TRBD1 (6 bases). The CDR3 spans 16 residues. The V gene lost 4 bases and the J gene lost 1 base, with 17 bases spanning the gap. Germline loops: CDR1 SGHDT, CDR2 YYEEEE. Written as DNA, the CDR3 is TGTGCCAGCAGCCGAACGACAGGCACAAATAACTATGGCTACACCTTC. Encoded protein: CASSRTTGTNNYGYTF.

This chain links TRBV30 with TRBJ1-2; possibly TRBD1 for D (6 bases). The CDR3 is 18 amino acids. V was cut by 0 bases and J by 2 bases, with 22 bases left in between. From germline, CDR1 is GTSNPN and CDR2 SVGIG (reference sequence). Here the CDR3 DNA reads TGTGCCTGGAGTGTAGGTGGTTCAGGGGCCCGGGTAAACTATGGCTACACCTTC. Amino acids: CAWSVGGSGARVNYGYTF. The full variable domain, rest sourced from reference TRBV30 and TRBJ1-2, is SQTIHQWPATLVQPVGSPLSLECTVEGTSNPNLYWYRQAAGRGLQLLFYSVGIGQISSEVPQNLSASRPQDRQFILSSKKLLLSDSGFYLCAWSVGGSGARVNYGYTFGSGTRLTVV.

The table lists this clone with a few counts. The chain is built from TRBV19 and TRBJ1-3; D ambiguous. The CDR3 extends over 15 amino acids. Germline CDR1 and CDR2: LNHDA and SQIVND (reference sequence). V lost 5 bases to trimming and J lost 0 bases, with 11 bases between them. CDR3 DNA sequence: TGTGCCAGTAGTTCCACGCCCCGCTCTGGAAACACCATATATTTT. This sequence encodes CASSSTPRSGNTIYF.

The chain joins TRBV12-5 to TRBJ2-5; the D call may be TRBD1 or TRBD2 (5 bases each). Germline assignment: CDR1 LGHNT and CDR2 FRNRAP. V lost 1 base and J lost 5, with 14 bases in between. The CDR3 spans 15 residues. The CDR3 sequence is CASGLGQGAVETQYF. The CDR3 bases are TGTGCTAGTGGTTTGGGGCAGGGAGCGGTGGAGACCCAGTACTTC.

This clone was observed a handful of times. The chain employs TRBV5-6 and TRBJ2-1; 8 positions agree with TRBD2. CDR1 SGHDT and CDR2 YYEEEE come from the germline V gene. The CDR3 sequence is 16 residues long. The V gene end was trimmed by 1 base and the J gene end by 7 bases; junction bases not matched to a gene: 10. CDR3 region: CASSLLGAGEENEQFF. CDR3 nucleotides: TGTGCCAGCAGCTTGTTAGGAGCGGGAGAGGAGAATGAGCAGTTCTTC.